One sample yielded the 29 T cell receptor beta chains listed below, sequenced in a study of blood T cell repertoires in COVID-19. Clones were read by immunoSEQ multiplex PCR, and TCRdb kept only the in-frame ones, dropping some. Here the sample spans about 250,000 clones, around 85% being singletons. The material sequenced was peripheral blood. Receptors originate from a human donor with COVID-19, enrolled during active disease. The donor label of this sample is uncertain.

This clone has just a few counts. DNA for the CDR3: TGCGCCAGCAGCTTGGCTAGCGGGAGGGAGAATGAGCAGTTCTTC. Translated, it gives CASSLASGRENEQFF. V is TRBV5-1 and J is TRBJ2-1, with 12 nucleotides matching TRBD2. Germline CDR1 and CDR2: SGHRS and YFSETQ. V gave up 0 bases and J gave up 7 bases; unmatched junction bases: 2. The CDR3 is 15 residues long.

V gene TRBV27 combines with J gene TRBJ1-2, with D perhaps matching TRBD1 (6 bases). Trimming removed 3 bases at V and 3 bases at J, with 14 bases between. Germline loops: CDR1 MNHEY, CDR2 SMNVEV (reference sequence). The CDR3 is 15 amino acids. Written as DNA, the CDR3 is TGTGCCAGCAGTTTCGGGGGGGCGTTGGACTATGGCTACACCTTC. Translation gives CASSFGGALDYGYTF.

V usage is TRBV28 and J usage is TRBJ2-7, with 11 positions matching TRBD2. Germline CDR1 reads MDHEN; CDR2 reads SYDVKM. The CDR3 has 15 amino acids. With V trimmed by 5 bases and J by 4 bases, 7 bases remained unmatched. The CDR3 nucleotides read TGTGCCAGCAGTACTATATCTAGCGGGAGGTACGAGCAGTACTTC. Its protein is CASSTISSGRYEQYF. Together with reference TRBV28 and TRBJ2-7, the CDR3 gives the full variable domain: DVKVTQSSRYLVKRTGEKVFLECVQDMDHENMFWYRQDPGLGLRLIYFSYDVKMKEKGDIPEGYSVSREKKERFSLILESASTNQTSMYLCASSTISSGRYEQYFGPGTRLTVT.

The J gene is TRBJ1-2, the V gene TRBV7-9; unclear D gene. Trimming removed 1 base from V and 4 bases from J, with 7 bases in between. The CDR3 runs 13 residues. From germline, CDR1 is SEHNR and CDR2 FQNEAQ (reference sequence). The CDR3 bases are TGTGCCAGCAGCTTAGATTCCAGCTATGGCTACACCTTC. Amino acid sequence: CASSLDSSYGYTF. The full variable domain, with the rest looked up from reference TRBV7-9 and TRBJ1-2, is DTGVSQNPRHKITKRGQNVTFRCDPISEHNRLYWYRQTLGQGPEFLTYFQNEAQLEKSRLLSDRFSAERPKGSFSTLEIQRTEQGDSAMYLCASSLDSSYGYTFGSGTRLTVV.

The V call is TRBV9, the J call TRBJ2-7; 8 bases are a match to TRBD1. The CDR3 is 15 amino acids. J gave up 3 bases and V 4 bases, and 9 bases lay outside the gene matches. CDR1 is SGDLS, CDR2 YYNGEE, per germline. The CDR3 DNA reads as TGTGCCAGCAGCCCACCGCCAGGGGGCGGCTACGAGCAGTACTTC. Protein: CASSPPPGGGYEQYF.

The table lists this clone with a few counts. This chain connects TRBV14 to TRBJ2-1, with TRBD1 as a possible D gene (5 bases). V was trimmed by 0 bases and J by 10 bases, leaving 13 bases between them. Germline CDR1 and CDR2: SGHDN and FVKESK. The CDR3 spans 14 residues. Here the CDR3 reads CASSQDRASVEQFF. In DNA, the CDR3 is TGTGCCAGCAGCCAAGACAGGGCTTCGGTCGAGCAGTTCTTC.

This clone turned up a few times. This sequence joins TRBV6-5 and TRBJ2-3, with D perhaps TRBD1 (6 bases). This CDR3 has 13 amino acids. Germline CDR1 MNHEY, CDR2 SVGAGI. Deletions cut 7 bases from V and 1 base from J, with 9 bases between. DNA of the CDR3: TGTGCCAGCACCAACAGGGGCACAGATACGCAGTATTTT. Translation: CASTNRGTDTQYF.

The table lists this clone with a few counts. V is TRBV5-4 and J is TRBJ2-1; TRBD1 aligns across 8 bases. Germline CDR1 reads SGHNT; CDR2 reads YYREEE (reference sequence). The CDR3 covers 14 residues. Trimming took 3 bases from V and 9 from J; bases not matched to a gene: 8. The CDR3 DNA follows: TGTGCCAGCAGCTCGGACAGGGTTTCTGCTGAGCAGTTCTTC. It encodes CASSSDRVSAEQFF.

The rearrangement links TRBV11-2 to TRBJ1-2; D may be TRBD1 (5 bases). Trimming stripped 5 bases from V and 7 bases from J, with 14 bases between. CDR1 is SGHAT, CDR2 FQNNGV, per germline. This CDR3 spans 13 amino acids. CDR3 sequence reads: CASSPAGGGGYTF. In DNA form, the CDR3 reads TGTGCCAGCAGCCCAGCGGGGGGAGGTGGCTACACCTTC.

The chain couples TRBV6-6 to TRBJ1-1, with a possible D match to TRBD1 (5 bases). This CDR3 region has 13 residues. Germline V gene data show CDR1 as MNHNY and CDR2 as SVGAGI (reference sequence). The germline V and J ends were trimmed by 5 bases and 4 bases, with 11 bases remaining between them. CDR3 bases: TGTGCCAGCAGTCAAGACAGAAGCACTGAAGCTTTCTTT. Its protein product is CASSQDRSTEAFF.

The rearrangement uses TRBV6-5 and TRBJ1-2; the D is unclear. V lost 2 bases to trimming and J lost 6 bases, with 10 bases between them. Germline V gene sequence: CDR1 MNHEY, CDR2 SVGAGI. The CDR3 covers 13 residues. The CDR3 DNA sequence: TGTGCCAGCAGTTACCCGAGGGCAGATGGCTACACCTTC. Its translation is CASSYPRADGYTF.

This clone has only one observation. V usage is TRBV5-4 and J usage is TRBJ1-2; D gene unclear. Germline-derived CDR1 and CDR2 are SGHNT and YYREEE (reference sequence). V was pared by 4 bases and J by 0 bases, with 7 bases between. The CDR3 covers 13 residues. CDR3 nucleotides: TGTGCCAGCAGCACCGAGCCTAACTATGGCTACACCTTC. Protein product: CASSTEPNYGYTF.

The J gene is TRBJ2-1, the V gene TRBV29-1; 7 bases agree with TRBD2. J was trimmed by 7 bases and V by 4 bases; bases with no gene match: 13. Germline V gene data show CDR1 as SQVTM and CDR2 as ANQGSEA. The CDR3 length is 15 residues. CDR3 loop: CSVARAGASVNEQFF. The CDR3 coding sequence is TGCAGCGTTGCCCGGGCGGGAGCTTCTGTGAATGAGCAGTTCTTC.

For this clone: Other nucleotide sequences in the sample specify the same CDR3. The V gene is TRBV11-2, the J gene TRBJ1-5; the match to TRBD1 covers 9 bases. V was clipped by 5 bases and J by 4 bases; unmatched bases: 6. The length of the CDR3 is 15 residues. Germline V gene data show CDR1 as SGHAT and CDR2 as FQNNGV. CDR3 in DNA: TGTGCCAGCAGCCTGGACAGGGGTTATAATCAGCCCCAGCATTTT. This sequence encodes CASSLDRGYNQPQHF.

The chain joins TRBV27 to TRBJ2-5, with 9 nucleotides matching TRBD2. J gave up 4 bases and V 2 bases, and 8 bases lay outside the gene matches. The CDR3 is 16 amino acids. Germline CDR1 and CDR2: MNHEY and SMNVEV (reference sequence). CDR3 residues: CASSLRWLAGSETQYF. In nucleotides, the CDR3 is TGTGCCAGCAGTTTAAGATGGCTAGCGGGATCAGAGACCCAGTACTTC.

CDR3 sequence: CASSGPTRGTEAFF. The CDR3 DNA sequence: TGTGCCAGCAGCGGTCCCACCCGGGGCACTGAAGCTTTCTTT. This rearrangement joins TRBV14 to TRBJ1-1; D is unresolved. This CDR3 contains 14 residues. CDR1 is SGHDN, CDR2 FVKESK, per germline. Trimming took 5 bases from V and 4 from J, leaving 14 bases between them.

This sequence joins TRBV7-3 and TRBJ2-5; the match to TRBD1 covers 12 bases. The V gene's germline CDR1 is SGHTA and CDR2 FQGTGA. The CDR3 spans 16 residues. The J segment lost 3 bases and the V segment lost 1 base, leaving 3 bases of the junction unmatched. CDR3 protein: CASSLIGTGGEETQYF. CDR3 coding DNA: TGTGCCAGCAGCTTAATTGGGACAGGGGGCGAAGAGACCCAGTACTTC.

The chain joins TRBV2 to TRBJ1-1; 9 bases are shared with TRBD1. The V gene's germline CDR1 is SNHLY and CDR2 FYNNEI. The CDR3 length is 15 residues. The V gene end was trimmed by 5 bases and the J gene end by 1 base; junction bases not matched to a gene: 5. CDR3 bases: TGTGCCAGCAGTCCCGGGACAGGGACGAACACTGAAGCTTTCTTT. Amino acids: CASSPGTGTNTEAFF.

The chain carries TRBV19 and TRBJ1-4; D unresolved. V was clipped by 3 bases and J by 4 bases, with 15 bases between them. Per germline, CDR1 LNHDA and CDR2 SQIVND (reference sequence). CDR3 length: 16 amino acids. CDR3 amino acids: CASSIGSALGNEKLFF. The DNA for the CDR3 is TGTGCCAGTAGTATCGGCAGCGCTCTGGGTAATGAAAAACTGTTTTTT.

The chain has TRBV7-2 and TRBJ1-5; D gene uncertain. Trimming shortened V by 5 bases and J by 4 bases, and 12 bases separated the two germline ends. CDR1 is SGHTA and CDR2 is FQGNSA in the germline V gene. The CDR3 totals 14 residues. The CDR3 nucleotides read TGTGCCAGCAGCCCTCTGACGGGTAATCAGCCCCAGCATTTT. Amino acids: CASSPLTGNQPQHF. Together with reference TRBV7-2 and TRBJ1-5, the CDR3 gives the full variable domain: GAGVSQSPSNKVTEKGKDVELRCDPISGHTALYWYRQSLGQGLEFLIYFQGNSAPDKSGLPSDRFSAERTGGSVSTLTIQRTQQEDSAVYLCASSPLTGNQPQHFGDGTRLSIL.

This chain joins TRBV9 and TRBJ2-7, with D perhaps matching TRBD1 (6 bases). The germline V and J ends were trimmed by 1 base and 2 bases, with 13 bases remaining between them. CDR1 is SGDLS and CDR2 is YYNGEE in the germline V gene. The CDR3 totals 15 residues. The CDR3: CASSVTWAGAYEQYF. The CDR3 region has the DNA TGTGCCAGCAGCGTAACGTGGGCAGGGGCCTACGAGCAGTACTTC.

The J gene is TRBJ1-4, the V gene TRBV27; D perhaps matches TRBD1 (5 bases). Germline loops: CDR1 MNHEY, CDR2 SMNVEV (reference sequence). The CDR3 totals 14 residues. Trimming removed 3 bases at V and 8 bases at J, with 13 bases between. CDR3 coding DNA: TGTGCCAGCAGTTTCAGGGCGAATGAAGAAAAACTGTTTTTT. This translates into CASSFRANEEKLFF.

This rearrangement joins TRBV30 to TRBJ1-1; 9 bases are shared with TRBD1. The junction had 5 bases not matched to a gene; V was cut back by 4 bases and J by 11 bases. CDR1 is GTSNPN and CDR2 is SVGIG in the germline V gene (reference sequence). This CDR3 is 11 amino acids long. The CDR3 DNA follows: TGTGCCTGGATTAGGGACAGGGAGGCTTTCTTT. Its translation is CAWIRDREAFF.

The chain uses TRBV28 and TRBJ2-2; D might be TRBD1 (5 bases). Trimming shortened V by 6 bases and J by 8 bases, and 13 bases separated the two germline ends. Germline assignment: CDR1 MDHEN and CDR2 SYDVKM. This CDR3 is built from 13 residues. CDR3 sequence reads: CASRGPQWGELFF. CDR3 coding DNA: TGTGCCAGCAGGGGGCCCCAATGGGGGGAGCTGTTTTTT.

Note on this clone: A read error may account for a junction end that differs from germline. The CDR3 nucleotides read TGTGCCAGCAGTAGACTGGGACAGGGGACCCTCTTC. Its protein product is CASSRLGQGTLF. V is TRBV6-5 and J is TRBJ1-2, with 10 bases matching TRBD1. Germline V CDR1 and CDR2: MNHEY, SVGAGI. CDR3 size: 12 residues.

There are many counts of this clone. The V and J genes are TRBV29-1 and TRBJ2-7, with 10 positions matching TRBD1. CDR3 length equals 12 residues. Per germline, CDR1 SQVTM and CDR2 ANQGSEA. The V segment lost 4 bases and the J segment 5 bases; nucleotides outside the gene matches: 2. The CDR3 DNA is TGCAGCGTTGGACAGGGGGCGGACGAGCAGTACTTC. Amino acids: CSVGQGADEQYF.

This clone was seen a handful of times. The chain is built from TRBV27 and TRBJ1-2, with D possibly matching TRBD1 (5 bases). The CDR3 spans 15 residues. Germline loops: CDR1 MNHEY, CDR2 SMNVEV (reference sequence). Trimming shortened V by 5 bases and J by 7 bases, and 20 bases separated the two germline ends. The CDR3 protein is CASSARVGWERGYTF. CDR3 in DNA: TGTGCCAGCAGTGCCAGGGTCGGTTGGGAACGTGGCTACACCTTC.

This CDR3 is CASSQMGGPDTQYF. CDR3 DNA sequence: TGCGCCAGCAGCCAAATGGGAGGCCCAGATACGCAGTATTTT. V is TRBV4-1 and J is TRBJ2-3, with D maybe TRBD2 (6 bases). Trimming removed 2 bases at V and 4 bases at J, with 10 bases between. Germline V gives CDR1 MGHRA, CDR2 YSYEKL. CDR3 size: 14 residues.

V is TRBV5-1 and J is TRBJ2-3; 14 bases map to TRBD2. In germline, CDR1 is SGHRS, CDR2 YFSETQ. Unmatched junction bases numbered 18, after V lost 3 bases and J lost 6 bases. This CDR3 region has 20 residues. The CDR3 loop reads CASSSLPMDGLAGGLDTQYF. CDR3 DNA sequence: TGCGCCAGCAGCTCCCTGCCTATGGATGGACTAGCGGGAGGATTGGATACGCAGTATTTT.